This T cell receptor (beta chain) was recorded in a study of early T cells in non-severe SARS-CoV-2 infection. Background on the study: Investigators sequenced bulk RNA drawn from unsorted whole blood, and chains remained unpaired. Overall study findings and caveats: Anti-spike CD8 specificities were favored by VDJdb matching, whose results missed private and CD4 specificities.

A remark on this clonotype: Its specificity is unknown.

The V and J ends lost 0 bases and 4 bases respectively, with 12 bases between them. The CDR3 is 15 residues long. Germline V lookup: CDR1 SGHNT, CDR2 YYREEE (reference sequence). cDNA molecules, individually, were tagged with unique molecular identifiers. One entry per CDR3 protein results from TCRdb running MiXCR on the 5' RACE reads. The sample lists over 80,000 distinct CDR3 sequences, about 12% seen once, with approximately 4.7% in the top ten. This TCR was recovered from an adult who was a healthcare worker with PCR-confirmed SARS-CoV-2 infection or an uninfected control (not recorded which). The chain is built from TRBV5-4 and TRBJ2-3, with a tentative D call TRBD2 (6 bases). The sequenced sample was whole blood, obtained at baseline. The CDR3 region is CASSLAGTGADTQYF. DNA for the CDR3: TGTGCCAGCAGCTTGGCCGGGACGGGGGCAGATACGCAGTATTTT. The whole variable domain, filled in from reference TRBV5-4 and TRBJ2-3, reads ETGVTQSPTHLIKTRGQQVTLRCSSQSGHNTVSWYQQALGQGPQFIFQYYREEENGRGNFPPRFSGLQFPNYSSELNVNALELDDSALYLCASSLAGTGADTQYFGPGTRLTVL.